This T cell receptor beta chain derives from a study of blood T cell repertoires in COVID-19. Study in general: The samples span acute and convalescent COVID-19 from the United States, Italy and Spain. T cells, B-cell-depleted T cells, or PBMCs provided the cDNA or gDNA that served as material.

The length of the CDR3 is 11 residues. Unmatched junction bases numbered 6, after V lost 6 bases and J lost 10 bases. CDR1 and CDR2 from the germline V gene are MDHEN and SYDVKM. Per the authors' pipeline: Nucleated cell number was recorded as an estimate derived from reference gene primer amplification. Produced via immunoSEQ multiplex PCR; TCRdb's table is partial and in-frame only. That table is the source of V, J and clone size, and D and trimming were worked out from the DNA. The sample lists around 180,000 clones; more than 70% were seen once. The origin of this receptor is a woman in her twenties or thirties with acute or convalescent COVID-19. Material for sequencing was peripheral blood. The rearrangement uses TRBV28 and TRBJ2-7; TRBD1 matches at 7 bases. The CDR3 nucleotides are TGTGCCAGCAGATCCACAGGGGAACAGTACTTC. Translated, it gives CASRSTGEQYF.